These 28 T cell receptor beta chains were all obtained from the same sample, sequenced in a study of blood T cells in healthy people across ages. Alongside a J-beta primer mix, a sample-barcoded 5' primer served in a second PCR lasting about 7 to 11 cycles. MiXCR, run by TCRdb on the 5' RACE reads, gives a single entry per CDR3 protein. The sample yields about 1,000,000 distinct CDR3 sequences, around 45% seen once. The sample consisted of blood. Receptors were obtained from a woman aged 60-75 years in good health.

This clonotype was detected only a few times. V usage is TRBV29-1 and J usage is TRBJ2-7; TRBD1 aligns across 8 bases. V was clipped by 4 bases and J by 0 bases; unmatched bases: 5. Germline assignment: CDR1 SQVTM and CDR2 ANQGSEA. This CDR3 contains 14 residues. The CDR3: CSVGGTGLSYEQYF. Here the CDR3 DNA reads TGCAGCGTTGGCGGGACAGGCCTCTCCTACGAGCAGTACTTC.

The chain joins TRBV11-1 to TRBJ2-5, with 9 bases fitting TRBD1. The germline V gene encodes CDR1 SGHAT and CDR2 FQDESV (reference sequence). Unmatched junction bases numbered 21, after V lost 1 base and J lost 3 bases. This CDR3 has 21 amino acids. CDR3 sequence reads: CASSLVSWTGVTGTPKETQYF. In nucleotides, the CDR3 is TGTGCCAGCAGCTTAGTATCTTGGACAGGGGTCACGGGCACGCCAAAAGAGACCCAGTACTTC.

This clonotype was recorded a few times. The chain employs TRBV29-1 and TRBJ2-1; unclear D gene. The CDR3 spans 15 residues. The germline V and J ends were trimmed by 0 bases and 7 bases, with 16 bases remaining between them. Germline loops: CDR1 SQVTM, CDR2 ANQGSEA. CDR3 bases: TGCAGCGTTGAAGAAGGGTACCTGTCTCCTAATGAGCAGTTCTTC. Translation: CSVEEGYLSPNEQFF.

The chain employs TRBV18 and TRBJ2-1; 7 nucleotides agree with TRBD2. Germline V gene lookup returns CDR1 KGHSH and CDR2 LQKENI. This CDR3 has 16 amino acids. The ends lost 0 bases at V and 4 bases at J; junction bases unmatched: 6. The CDR3 DNA follows: TGTGCCAGCTCACCACCGTCTAGCGGCCTTTACAATGAGCAGTTCTTC. Its translation: CASSPPSSGLYNEQFF.

This clonotype has just one count. This chain joins TRBV3-1 and TRBJ1-2; no definite D call. CDR1 LGHDT and CDR2 YNNKEL come from the germline V gene (reference sequence). There are 14 residues in the CDR3. V was trimmed by 5 bases and J by 3 bases, leaving 13 bases between them. The CDR3 region is CASSSSGWDYGYTF. CDR3 coding DNA: TGTGCCAGCAGCTCGTCGGGATGGGACTATGGCTACACCTTC. The full variable domain, rest sourced from reference TRBV3-1 and TRBJ1-2, is DTAVSQTPKYLVTQMGNDKSIKCEQNLGHDTMYWYKQDSKKFLKIMFSYNNKELIINETVPNRFSPKSPDKAHLNLHINSLELGDSAVYFCASSSSGWDYGYTFGSGTRLTVV.

V is TRBV15 and J is TRBJ1-4, with D unclear. CDR1 is LNHNV, CDR2 YYDKDF, per germline (reference sequence). The CDR3 extends over 14 amino acids. V shed 4 bases and J shed 4 bases, with 10 bases lying between them. Written as DNA, the CDR3 is TGTGCCACCAGCATCCTGTTGGATAATGAAAAACTGTTTTTT. This gives the protein CATSILLDNEKLFF. The variable domain in full, completed from reference TRBV15 and TRBJ1-4, reads DAMVIQNPRYQVTQFGKPVTLSCSQTLNHNVMYWYQQKSSQAPKLLFHYYDKDFNNEADTPDNFQSRRPNTSFCFLDIRSPGLGDTAMYLCATSILLDNEKLFFGSGTQLSVL.

The rearrangement links TRBV5-1 to TRBJ2-6; D might be TRBD1 (5 bases). V lost 1 base to trimming and J lost 0 bases, with 11 bases between them. Germline CDR1 reads SGHRS; CDR2 reads YFSETQ. The length of the CDR3 is 17 residues. The CDR3 nucleotides are TGCGCCAGCAGCTTGCAGGGTTTGGACTCTGGGGCCAACGTCCTGACTTTC. Translation gives CASSLQGLDSGANVLTF.

The J gene is TRBJ1-5, the V gene TRBV2; D gene unclear. This CDR3 contains 15 residues. The V end was cut by 6 bases, the J end by 3 bases, with 15 bases between. Looked up from germline, CDR1 is SNHLY and CDR2 is FYNNEI. CDR3: CASSQNRNLNQPQHF. Written as DNA, the CDR3 is TGTGCCAGCAGCCAAAACAGAAACCTCAATCAGCCCCAGCATTTT.

This chain uses TRBV5-1 with TRBJ2-1; 9 positions agree with TRBD2. The CDR3 totals 17 residues. V lost 4 bases, J lost 0 bases, and 8 bases stayed unmatched. Germline V gene lookup returns CDR1 SGHRS and CDR2 YFSETQ. CDR3 coding DNA: TGCGCCAGCAGCCGACTAGCGGAGGATTACTCCTACAATGAGCAGTTCTTC. This sequence encodes CASSRLAEDYSYNEQFF.

The chain couples TRBV9 to TRBJ2-1; 7 bases fit TRBD2. J lost 2 bases, V lost 2 bases, and 4 bases had no gene match. This CDR3 comprises 15 residues. Germline CDR1 and CDR2: SGDLS and YYNGEE. CDR3 coding DNA: TGTGCCAGCAGCGTGGACGGGAGGACCTACAATGAGCAGTTCTTC. Translation gives CASSVDGRTYNEQFF.

This clonotype was picked up a small number of times. V is TRBV20-1 and J is TRBJ2-7; D might be TRBD1 or TRBD2, each matching 5 bases. Germline V CDR1 and CDR2: DFQATT, SNEGSKA (reference sequence). The germline V and J ends were trimmed by 1 base and 2 bases, with 21 bases remaining between them. CDR3 length: 17 amino acids. CDR3 sequence (DNA): TGCAGTGCTAGAGGTTGGGGGTCCGGGCCATCCGCCTACGAGCAGTACTTC. Amino acids: CSARGWGSGPSAYEQYF.

This clonotype was detected only a few times. This chain joins TRBV29-1 and TRBJ2-1; D is ambiguous. The CDR3 totals 11 residues. The V gene's germline CDR1 is SQVTM and CDR2 ANQGSEA. Deletions cut 5 bases from V and 3 bases from J, with 5 bases between. CDR3 region: CSVSFYNEQFF. For the CDR3, the DNA is TGCAGCGTTTCATTCTACAATGAGCAGTTCTTC.

The chain links TRBV27 to TRBJ2-7; 10 nucleotides align to TRBD1. The CDR3 loop spans 16 amino acids. V was pared by 6 bases and J by 3 bases, with 11 bases of the junction left unmatched. Germline CDR1 MNHEY, CDR2 SMNVEV (reference sequence). CDR3 sequence: CASRGVRGQGIYEQYF. The CDR3 DNA follows: TGTGCCAGCAGAGGGGTGAGGGGACAGGGGATCTACGAGCAGTACTTC.

V gene TRBV20-1 combines with J gene TRBJ2-1; D may correspond to TRBD1 or TRBD2 (5 bases each). Germline V gives CDR1 DFQATT, CDR2 SNEGSKA (reference sequence). This CDR3 region has 14 residues. The V gene lost 5 bases and the J gene lost 0 bases, with 11 bases spanning the gap. The CDR3, as DNA: TGCAGTGCTTCGGGACCCAACTCCTACAATGAGCAGTTCTTC. Protein: CSASGPNSYNEQFF.

On this clonotype: A single base separates this from a much larger clone, so it may be a read error. The V and J genes are TRBV19 and TRBJ2-3; D tentatively fits TRBD1 or TRBD2 (5 bases each). The CDR3 consists of 14 residues. The germline gives CDR1 LNHDA, CDR2 SQIVND (reference sequence). Trimming stripped 4 bases from V and 7 bases from J, with 15 bases between. CDR3 sequence (DNA): TGTGCCAGTAGTACGCGTCCGGGACGGCATACGCAGTATTTT. Its protein is CASSTRPGRHTQYF. Filled out from reference TRBV19 and TRBJ2-3, the complete variable domain reads DGGITQSPKYLFRKEGQNVTLSCEQNLNHDAMYWYRQDPGQGLRLIYYSQIVNDFQKGDIAEGYSVSREKKESFPLTVTSAQKNPTAFYLCASSTRPGRHTQYFGPGTRLTVL.

This clonotype has a handful of counts. The rearrangement joins TRBV27 to TRBJ2-7, with D possibly called TRBD1 or TRBD2 (5 bases each). Trimming removed 6 bases at V and 5 bases at J, with 11 bases between. The CDR3 loop spans 12 amino acids. Looked up from germline, CDR1 is MNHEY and CDR2 is SMNVEV (reference sequence). CDR3 DNA sequence: TGTGCCAGCAGGCCCAGGGAGAACGAGCAGTACTTC. This gives the protein CASRPRENEQYF.

This clonotype appeared a single time. The genes are TRBV6-6 and TRBJ1-5; possibly TRBD1 for D (5 bases). The V end lost 6 bases, the J end lost 7 bases, and 22 bases lay between the germline ends. The CDR3 sequence is 16 residues long. The germline gives CDR1 MNHNY, CDR2 SVGAGI (reference sequence). The CDR3 protein is CASRGAGRTELQPQHF. For the CDR3, the DNA is TGTGCCAGCAGAGGAGCAGGGCGGACCGAGTTGCAGCCCCAGCATTTT.

In regard to this clonotype: One junction end does not reproduce the germline sequence, and a read error may be involved. V usage is TRBV7-9 and J usage is TRBJ2-7, with D possibly TRBD2 on 6 matching bases. This CDR3 has 17 residues. CDR1 is SEHNR and CDR2 is FQNEAQ in the germline V gene (reference sequence). The CDR3 DNA sequence: TGTGCCAGCAGCTGGACGGGAGCCGGAGGGCCCTCCTGCGAGCAGTACTTC. As protein: CASSWTGAGGPSCEQYF.

This chain links TRBV7-2 with TRBJ1-6, with unresolved D. V was clipped by 1 base and J by 14 bases, with 12 bases between them. Looked up from germline, CDR1 is SGHTA and CDR2 is FQGNSA. The CDR3 extends over 13 amino acids. Here the CDR3 DNA reads TGTGCCAGCAGCTTAGGCGTGGATTATTCCCTCCACTTT. The encoded protein is CASSLGVDYSLHF.

This chain joins TRBV7-2 and TRBJ2-1; TRBD1 might be the D (6 bases). The CDR3 consists of 15 residues. The germline V and J ends were trimmed by 5 bases and 0 bases, with 11 bases remaining between them. CDR1 is SGHTA and CDR2 is FQGNSA in the germline V gene. The CDR3 DNA reads as TGTGCCAGCAGCCGCCTGACAGGCTCCTACAATGAGCAGTTCTTC. Translating it yields CASSRLTGSYNEQFF.

The V gene is TRBV20-1, the J gene TRBJ2-7; 8 bases are a match to TRBD2. This CDR3 is 15 amino acids long. Germline CDR1 and CDR2: DFQATT and SNEGSKA (reference sequence). Trimming cost V 3 bases and J 4 bases; bases outside gene matches: 11. In DNA, the CDR3 is TGCAGTGCTAGGACCCGCGGGGGGAGACCTTACGAGCAGTACGTC. Its translation is CSARTRGGRPYEQYV.

The CDR3 loop reads CASSREGPHNEQFF. As DNA, the CDR3 is TGTGCCAGCAGCCGAGAGGGGCCCCACAATGAGCAGTTCTTC. The chain employs TRBV4-2 and TRBJ2-1; D may be TRBD1 or TRBD2 (5 bases each). The CDR3 spans 14 residues. The germline V gene has CDR1 LGHNA and CDR2 YNFKEQ. V was trimmed by 4 bases and J by 5 bases, leaving 12 bases between them.

In this sample, this clonotype turned up a few times. V and J are TRBV11-2 and TRBJ2-1, with no clear D. The CDR3 is 14 residues long. Trimming took 0 bases from V and 7 from J, leaving 10 bases between them. From germline, CDR1 is SGHAT and CDR2 FQNNGV. The DNA for the CDR3 is TGTGCCAGCAGCTTAGAGAGCTACTTGAATGAGCAGTTCTTC. Its translation is CASSLESYLNEQFF.

This clonotype was seen many times. The rearrangement links TRBV7-2 to TRBJ2-7; tentatively, D is TRBD1 (6 bases). The CDR3 runs to 15 residues. V was shortened by 2 bases and J by 2 bases, with 13 bases between the two germline ends. Per the germline V gene, CDR1 is SGHTA and CDR2 is FQGNSA. CDR3 nucleotide sequence: TGTGCCAGCAGCTTATCCGGGGCAGGGGCCTACGAGCAGTACTTC. It codes for CASSLSGAGAYEQYF.

This clonotype has more than one count but fewer than ten. The chain joins TRBV11-2 to TRBJ1-2; maybe TRBD1 (6 bases). CDR1 is SGHAT and CDR2 is FQNNGV in the germline V gene. This CDR3 contains 14 residues. Trimming pared 5 bases from V and 4 bases from J, leaving 14 bases between. The CDR3 here is CASSRLEGGYGYTF. CDR3 nucleotides: TGTGCCAGCAGCCGCCTCGAAGGGGGCTATGGCTACACCTTC.

This clonotype was picked up a small number of times. The chain has TRBV6-6 and TRBJ2-5, with D perhaps matching TRBD1 (6 bases). Germline loops: CDR1 MNHNY, CDR2 SVGAGI (reference sequence). The CDR3 runs to 15 residues. The germline V and J ends were trimmed by 1 base and 1 base, with 10 bases remaining between them. The CDR3 reads CASSYFGQPQETQYF. The CDR3 DNA follows: TGTGCCAGCAGTTACTTCGGACAGCCCCAAGAGACCCAGTACTTC.

This chain uses TRBV27 with TRBJ1-6, with D perhaps TRBD1 (5 bases). Germline CDR1 and CDR2: MNHEY and SMNVEV (reference sequence). This CDR3 has 14 residues. The germline V and J ends were trimmed by 4 bases and 10 bases, with 14 bases remaining between them. DNA of the CDR3: TGTGCCAGCAGTTCTCCAGGGAAGGACTCACCCCTCCACTTT. This sequence encodes CASSSPGKDSPLHF.

The chain carries TRBV5-1 and TRBJ2-1, with 10 bases that match TRBD1. Losses at the gene ends were 0 bases for V and 13 bases for J; bases not matched to a gene: 7. Germline V gives CDR1 SGHRS, CDR2 YFSETQ. The CDR3 sequence is 14 residues long. The CDR3 loop reads CASSLGPGQGIQFF. The CDR3 coding sequence is TGCGCCAGCAGCTTGGGACCGGGACAGGGGATTCAGTTCTTC.